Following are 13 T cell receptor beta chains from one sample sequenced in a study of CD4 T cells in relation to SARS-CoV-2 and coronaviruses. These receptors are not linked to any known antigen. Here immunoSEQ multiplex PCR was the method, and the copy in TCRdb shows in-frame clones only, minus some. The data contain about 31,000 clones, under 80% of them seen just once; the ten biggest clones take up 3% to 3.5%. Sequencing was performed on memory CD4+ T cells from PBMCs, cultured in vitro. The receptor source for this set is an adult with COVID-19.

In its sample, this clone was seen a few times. Written as DNA, the CDR3 is TGTGCCAGCAGCCGACAGTACGGGAGGAACGCCTACGAGCAGTACTTC. Its translation is CASSRQYGRNAYEQYF. The genes are TRBV11-2 and TRBJ2-7, with 7 bases identical to TRBD2. This CDR3 has 16 amino acids. V lost 5 bases and J lost 2; bases outside the gene matches: 12. Germline CDR1 is SGHAT and CDR2 is FQNNGV.

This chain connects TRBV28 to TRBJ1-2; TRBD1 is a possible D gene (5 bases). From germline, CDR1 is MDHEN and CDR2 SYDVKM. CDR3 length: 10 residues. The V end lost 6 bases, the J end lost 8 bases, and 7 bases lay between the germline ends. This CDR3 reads CASRGEGYTF. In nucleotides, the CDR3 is TGTGCCAGCAGAGGGGAAGGCTACACCTTC.

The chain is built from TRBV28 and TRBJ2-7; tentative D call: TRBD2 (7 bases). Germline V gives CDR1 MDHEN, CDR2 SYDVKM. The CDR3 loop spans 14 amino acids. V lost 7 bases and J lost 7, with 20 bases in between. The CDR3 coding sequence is TGTGCCAGCATCCGGGGGGCGGGAGTGGGTGAGCAGTACTTC. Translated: CASIRGAGVGEQYF.

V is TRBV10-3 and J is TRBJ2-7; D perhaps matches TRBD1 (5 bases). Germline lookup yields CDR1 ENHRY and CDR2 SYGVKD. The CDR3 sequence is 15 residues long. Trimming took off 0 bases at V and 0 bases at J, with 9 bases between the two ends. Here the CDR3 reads CAISESQVYSYEQYF. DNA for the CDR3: TGTGCCATCAGTGAGTCACAGGTTTACTCCTACGAGCAGTACTTC.

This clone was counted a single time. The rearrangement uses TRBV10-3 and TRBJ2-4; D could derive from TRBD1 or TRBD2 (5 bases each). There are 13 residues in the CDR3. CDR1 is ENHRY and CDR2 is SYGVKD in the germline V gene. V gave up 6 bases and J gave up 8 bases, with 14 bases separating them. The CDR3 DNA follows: TGTGCCATCAGACCGGGGCTGGCGGACATTCAGTACTTC. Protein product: CAIRPGLADIQYF.

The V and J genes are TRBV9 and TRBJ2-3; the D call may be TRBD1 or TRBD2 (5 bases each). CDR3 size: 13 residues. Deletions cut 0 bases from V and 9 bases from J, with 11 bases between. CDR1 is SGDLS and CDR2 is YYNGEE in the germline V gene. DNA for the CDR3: TGTGCCAGCAGCGTAGAAGCCCGGGACACGCAGTATTTT. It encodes CASSVEARDTQYF.

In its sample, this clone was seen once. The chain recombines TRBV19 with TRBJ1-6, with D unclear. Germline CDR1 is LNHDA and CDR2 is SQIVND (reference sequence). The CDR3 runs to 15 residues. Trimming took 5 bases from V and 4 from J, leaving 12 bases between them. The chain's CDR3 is CASSEDGLYNSPLHF. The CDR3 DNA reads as TGTGCCAGTAGTGAGGACGGTCTATATAATTCACCCCTCCACTTT.

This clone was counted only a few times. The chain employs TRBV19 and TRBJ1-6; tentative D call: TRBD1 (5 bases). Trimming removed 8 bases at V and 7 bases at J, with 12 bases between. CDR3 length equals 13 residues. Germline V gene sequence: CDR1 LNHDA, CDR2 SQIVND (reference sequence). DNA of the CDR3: TGTGCCAGTGGCAGGGAGGCCAATTCACCCCTCCACTTT. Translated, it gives CASGREANSPLHF.

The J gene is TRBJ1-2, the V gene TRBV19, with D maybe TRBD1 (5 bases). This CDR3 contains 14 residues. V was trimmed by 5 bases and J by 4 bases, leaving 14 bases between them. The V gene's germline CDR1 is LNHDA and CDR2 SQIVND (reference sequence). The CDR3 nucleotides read TGTGCCAGTAGTTCGCAGACAGTCGCCTATGGCTACACCTTC. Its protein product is CASSSQTVAYGYTF.

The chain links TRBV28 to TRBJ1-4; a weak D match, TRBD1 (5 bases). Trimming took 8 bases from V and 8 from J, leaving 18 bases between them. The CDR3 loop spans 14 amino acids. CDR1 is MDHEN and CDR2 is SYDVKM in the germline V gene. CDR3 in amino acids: CASAGTGRGEKLFF. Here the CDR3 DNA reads TGTGCCAGCGCGGGAACAGGTCGTGGGGAAAAACTGTTTTTT. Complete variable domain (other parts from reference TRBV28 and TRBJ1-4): DVKVTQSSRYLVKRTGEKVFLECVQDMDHENMFWYRQDPGLGLRLIYFSYDVKMKEKGDIPEGYSVSREKKERFSLILESASTNQTSMYLCASAGTGRGEKLFFGSGTQLSVL.

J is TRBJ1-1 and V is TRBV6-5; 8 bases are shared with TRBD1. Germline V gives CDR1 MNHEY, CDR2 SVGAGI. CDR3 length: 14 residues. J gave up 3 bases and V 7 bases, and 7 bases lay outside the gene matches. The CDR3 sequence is CASTRDRIDTEAFF. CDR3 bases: TGTGCCAGCACCCGGGACAGGATTGACACTGAAGCTTTCTTT.

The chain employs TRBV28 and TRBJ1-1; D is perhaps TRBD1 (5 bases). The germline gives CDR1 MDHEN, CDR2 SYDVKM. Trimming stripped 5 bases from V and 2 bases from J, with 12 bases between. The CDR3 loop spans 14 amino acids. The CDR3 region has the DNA TGTGCCAGCAGTCCTAGCCGGGACAACACTGAAGCTTTCTTT. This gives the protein CASSPSRDNTEAFF.

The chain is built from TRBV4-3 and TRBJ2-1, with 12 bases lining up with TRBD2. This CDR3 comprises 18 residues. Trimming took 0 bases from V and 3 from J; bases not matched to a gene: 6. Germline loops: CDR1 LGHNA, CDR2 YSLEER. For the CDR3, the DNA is TGCGCCAGCAGCCAAGATCTACTAGCGGGAGGAAGCTACAATGAGCAGTTCTTC. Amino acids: CASSQDLLAGGSYNEQFF.